The rows below give T cell receptor beta chains drawn from one sample of a study of cytotoxic CD8 clonotypes in ibrutinib-treated CLL. Data came from immunoSEQ multiplex PCR; TCRdb stores just in-frame clones and leaves some out. There are approximately 42,000 clones in the sample; approximately 74% occur only once, and approximately 13% lies in the top ten. The sequences come from PBMCs, collected after 12 months of ibrutinib treatment. These receptors were collected from a human donor with chronic lymphocytic leukemia. CDR3s include the opening cysteine and the closing phenylalanine or tryptophan. A D gene is named only where the DNA matches it firmly. Part of the rows lack a size; the others show once, few, many or a class for expanded clones.

V	D	size	J	CDR3	DNA
TRBV2	-	-	TRBJ1-2	CASSVNRAAYGYTF	TGTGCCAGCAGTGTAAACAGAGCCGCTTATGGCTACACCTTC
TRBV11-3	-	-	TRBJ2-2	CASSTLDTGELFF	TGTGCCAGCAGCACTCTGGACACCGGGGAGCTGTTTTTT
TRBV18	-	-	TRBJ1-5	CASSPNDVGSAYSNQPQHF	TGTGCCAGCTCACCAAACGACGTGGGCAGCGCGTATAGCAATCAGCCCCAGCATTTT
TRBV11-2	TRBD2	-	TRBJ2-1	CASSPRASGYNEQFF	TGTGCCAGCAGCCCCCGGGCTAGCGGCTACAATGAGCAGTTCTTC
TRBV7-9	-	-	TRBJ2-1	CASSLYQSRAYNEQFF	TGTGCCAGCAGCTTGTATCAGAGTAGGGCCTACAATGAGCAGTTCTTC
TRBV10-3	TRBD2	few	TRBJ2-1	CAISEASGRGEQFF	TGTGCCATCAGTGAGGCTAGCGGGAGGGGTGAGCAGTTCTTC
TRBV11-1	TRBD1	-	TRBJ2-1	CASSRGTGPNDEQFF	TGTGCCAGCAGCCGTGGGACAGGGCCTAACGATGAGCAGTTCTTC
TRBV2	-	-	TRBJ1-3	CARTGAGNTIYF	TGTGCCAGGACGGGGGCGGGAAACACCATATATTTT
TRBV25-1	-	-	TRBJ2-6	CASSEYGRGGANVLTF	TGTGCCAGCAGTGAATACGGCCGCGGAGGGGCCAACGTCCTGACTTTC
TRBV7-2	TRBD2	-	TRBJ2-3	CASSVAGVGDTQYF	TGTGCCAGCAGCGTAGCGGGAGTTGGAGATACGCAGTATTTT
TRBV10-3	-	-	TRBJ2-5	CAISMGPDGGETQYF	TGTGCCATCAGTATGGGACCAGATGGAGGAGAGACCCAGTACTTC
TRBV6-6	-	-	TRBJ2-7	CASTEGISEQYF	TGTGCCAGCACGGAGGGGATTAGTGAGCAGTACTTC
TRBV6-6	TRBD2	-	TRBJ2-1	CASSSAGGGHNEQFF	TGTGCCAGCAGTTCAGCGGGAGGGGGGCACAATGAGCAGTTCTTC
TRBV5-4	TRBD1	-	TRBJ2-5	CASSLYDRGLGETQYF	TGTGCCAGCAGCTTGTATGACAGGGGGTTAGGGGAGACCCAGTACTTC
TRBV7-9	TRBD1	-	TRBJ1-2	CASSLVRQGNGYTF	TGTGCCAGCAGCTTAGTCCGACAGGGGAATGGCTACACCTTC
TRBV5-1	TRBD2	-	TRBJ2-1	CASRPKGQAGTSGYNEQFF	TGCGCCAGCAGACCCAAGGGACAGGCCGGGACTAGCGGCTACAATGAGCAGTTCTTC
TRBV15	-	-	TRBJ2-7	CATSRGSSPYEQYF	TGTGCCACCAGCAGAGGCAGTTCGCCCTACGAGCAGTACTTC
TRBV7-9	-	-	TRBJ1-2	CASSPSGGATGYTF	TGTGCCAGCAGCCCATCGGGCGGCGCAACGGGCTACACCTTC
TRBV30	TRBD2	-	TRBJ2-2	CAGTGGQHETAGELFF	TGTGCCGGAACGGGGGGGCAACACGAAACGGCCGGGGAGCTGTTTTTT
TRBV27	TRBD1	-	TRBJ2-7	CASSIRGPSYEQYF	TGTGCCAGCAGTATCAGGGGGCCCTCCTACGAGCAGTACTTC
TRBV28	-	-	TRBJ2-2	CASSHRDPNTGELFF	TGTGCCAGCAGCCATAGGGATCCGAACACCGGGGAGCTGTTTTTT
TRBV28	-	-	TRBJ1-1	CASSFRFLAEAFF	TGTGCCAGCAGTTTTAGGTTTTTGGCTGAAGCTTTCTTT
TRBV29-1	-	-	TRBJ2-6	CSVLGGAGANVLTF	TGCAGCGTCCTAGGGGGGGCTGGGGCCAACGTCCTGACTTTC
TRBV11-2	TRBD2	once	TRBJ2-5	CASSSASGRVETQYF	TGTGCCAGCAGCTCGGCTAGCGGGAGAGTAGAGACCCAGTACTTC
TRBV10-2	-	-	TRBJ1-5	CASSEFRDINQPQHF	TGCGCCAGCAGTGAGTTCCGGGACATCAATCAGCCCCAGCATTTT
TRBV4-1	-	few	TRBJ1-1	CASSHPGGTEAFF	TGCGCCAGCAGCCACCCCGGGGGAACTGAAGCTTTCTTT
TRBV5-1	-	-	TRBJ2-5	CASSFTGVGETQYF	TGCGCCAGCAGCTTTACGGGTGTTGGAGAGACCCAGTACTTC
TRBV5-1	TRBD1	-	TRBJ2-5	CASSTQGNQETQYF	TGCGCCAGCAGCACACAGGGGAACCAAGAGACCCAGTACTTC
TRBV9	TRBD2	-	TRBJ2-2	CASSPRTSGYTNTGELFF	TGTGCCAGCAGCCCCCGGACTAGCGGGTACACGAACACCGGGGAGCTGTTTTTT
TRBV6-1	-	-	TRBJ2-3	CASSERRGDTQYF	TGTGCCAGCAGTGAAAGGCGGGGAGATACGCAGTATTTT
TRBV28	TRBD1	-	TRBJ1-4	CASSRGQGIPATNEKLFF	TGTGCCAGCAGCCGTGGACAGGGGATTCCCGCAACTAATGAAAAACTGTTTTTT
TRBV6-6	TRBD1	-	TRBJ2-1	CASSYTPAGGRDEQFF	TGTGCCAGCAGTTACACCCCCGCAGGGGGCAGGGATGAGCAGTTCTTC
TRBV7-9	-	-	TRBJ2-5	CAMSRIQETQYF	TGTGCCATGTCTAGGATCCAAGAGACCCAGTACTTC
TRBV9	-	-	TRBJ1-2	CASSVEDNYGYTF	TGTGCCAGCAGCGTAGAGGATAACTATGGCTACACCTTC
TRBV5-1	TRBD1	-	TRBJ1-2	CASSLGIDRVNYGYTF	TGCGCCAGCAGCTTGGGGATCGACAGGGTAAACTATGGCTACACCTTC
TRBV18	TRBD1	few	TRBJ1-5	CASSPRTGGNQPQHF	TGTGCCAGCTCACCGCGGACAGGGGGCAATCAGCCCCAGCATTTT
TRBV12-2	-	-	TRBJ2-7	CASRSHRGRLAHEQYF	TGTGCAAGTCGCTCGCACAGGGGTCGACTAGCCCACGAGCAGTACTTC
TRBV6-4	TRBD2	few	TRBJ2-1	CASSDGTSGYNEQFF	TGTGCCAGCAGTGACGGGACTAGCGGCTACAATGAGCAGTTCTTC
TRBV19	TRBD2	-	TRBJ2-1	CASSIVGASGGYNEQFF	TGTGCCAGTAGTATAGTAGGGGCTAGCGGGGGTTACAATGAGCAGTTCTTC
TRBV7-2	TRBD2	once	TRBJ2-7	CASSLGPQAGRTYEQYF	TGTGCCAGCAGCTTAGGTCCGCAAGCGGGACGCACCTACGAGCAGTACTTC
TRBV11-2	TRBD2	-	TRBJ2-7	CASSARTLAGVLYEQYF	TGTGCCAGCAGCGCCCGAACGCTAGCGGGAGTCTTATACGAGCAGTACTTC
TRBV30	-	-	TRBJ1-5	CAWSVKGSSNQPQHF	TGTGCCTGGAGTGTAAAGGGGAGTAGCAATCAGCCCCAGCATTTT
TRBV5-6	-	-	TRBJ2-1	CASTRDDANEQFF	TGTGCCAGCACTCGGGACGATGCCAATGAGCAGTTCTTC
TRBV6-1	TRBD1	-	TRBJ1-4	CASSDGTGNEKLFF	TGTGCCAGCAGTGACGGGACAGGGAATGAAAAACTGTTTTTT
TRBV28	-	few	TRBJ1-5	CASLVRNQPQHF	TGTGCCAGCCTGGTACGAAATCAGCCCCAGCATTTT
TRBV28	TRBD1	once	TRBJ1-5	CASSSPGTAPGNQPQHF	TGTGCCAGCAGTTCGCCCGGGACAGCCCCGGGCAATCAGCCCCAGCATTTT
TRBV19	-	-	TRBJ1-2	CASLPQQGLGYTF	TGTGCCAGTTTGCCCCAGCAGGGGCTTGGCTACACCTTC
TRBV9	TRBD1	-	TRBJ2-7	CASSGGTGSSYEQYF	TGTGCCAGCAGCGGCGGGACAGGTAGCTCCTACGAGCAGTACTTC